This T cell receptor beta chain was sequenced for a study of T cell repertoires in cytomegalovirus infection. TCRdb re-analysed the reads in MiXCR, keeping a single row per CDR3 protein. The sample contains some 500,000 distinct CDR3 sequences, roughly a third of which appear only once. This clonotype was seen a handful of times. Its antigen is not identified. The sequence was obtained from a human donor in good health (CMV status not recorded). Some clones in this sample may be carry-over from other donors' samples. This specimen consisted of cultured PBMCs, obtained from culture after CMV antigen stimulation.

This CDR3 reads CASSLLGTAYNSPLHF. The CDR3 DNA is TGTGCCAGCAGCTTATTAGGGACAGCCTATAATTCACCCCTCCACTTT. The chain recombines TRBV7-9 with TRBJ1-6; 7 nucleotides agree with TRBD1. Germline loops: CDR1 SEHNR, CDR2 FQNEAQ (reference sequence). J gave up 2 bases and V 2 bases, and 3 bases lay outside the gene matches. The CDR3 extends over 16 amino acids.